The 22 T cell receptor beta chains given below trace back to one sample, sequenced in a study of T cell responses to AZD1222 COVID-19 vaccine (dated by TCRdb to about 2021). The library was produced with the immunoSEQ multiplex PCR assay. TCRdb mirrors the immuneACCESS table, restricted to in-frame sequences. Some clones are absent from its copies; in checked studies, under half trace to an unresolved V gene, and the reason for the others is unknown. The sample data list 130,000 to 150,000 clones, and more than 85% of these were observed just once. The ten most abundant clones make up roughly 3.1% of the sample. The meaning of the sample's time point label: baseline before first vaccination. The specimen was peripheral blood, collected on day 0 of AZD1222 vaccination. Receptors originate from an adult in good health.

The chain links TRBV28 to TRBJ2-7, with D tentatively TRBD1 (5 bases). Germline-derived CDR1 and CDR2 are MDHEN and SYDVKM. The CDR3 totals 15 residues. V was trimmed by 5 bases and J by 0 bases, leaving 14 bases between them. For the CDR3, the DNA is TGTGCCAGCAGTGGCGGATTAGACAGCTCCTACGAGCAGTACTTC. Translating gives CASSGGLDSSYEQYF.

This chain joins TRBV10-3 and TRBJ2-2, with D hard to call. The V gene lost 3 bases and the J gene lost 1 base, with 15 bases spanning the gap. The CDR3 loop spans 17 amino acids. From germline, CDR1 is ENHRY and CDR2 SYGVKD. CDR3 protein: CAISESDLVWNTGELFF. For the CDR3, the DNA is TGTGCCATCAGTGAATCCGACCTAGTCTGGAACACCGGGGAGCTGTTTTTT.

V usage is TRBV9 and J usage is TRBJ2-2, with 11 nucleotides matching TRBD2. The CDR3 consists of 23 residues. Germline-derived CDR1 and CDR2 are SGDLS and YYNGEE. Trimming at V came to 2 bases and at J to 6 bases, leaving 27 bases not matched to a gene. The DNA for the CDR3 is TGTGCCAGCAGCGTCCACCCTCCGGGGGTAGCGGGAGGGCCAGTTATCGTCTCCGGGGAGCTGTTTTTT. Protein product: CASSVHPPGVAGGPVIVSGELFF. The whole variable domain, filled in from reference TRBV9 and TRBJ2-2, reads DSGVTQTPKHLITATGQRVTLRCSPRSGDLSVYWYQQSLDQGLQFLIQYYNGEERAKGNILERFSAQQFPDLHSELNLSSLELGDSALYFCASSVHPPGVAGGPVIVSGELFFGEGSRLTVL.

The chain has TRBV30 and TRBJ2-1; 11 bases agree with TRBD2. Germline V gene sequence: CDR1 GTSNPN, CDR2 SVGIG (reference sequence). The CDR3 is 16 amino acids. V lost 2 bases and J lost 4; bases outside the gene matches: 7. CDR3 protein: CAWSIAGGPRYNEQFF. The DNA of the CDR3 is TGTGCCTGGAGTATAGCGGGAGGGCCGCGGTACAATGAGCAGTTCTTC.

The chain couples TRBV6-5 to TRBJ1-1, with D hard to call. V lost 4 bases to trimming and J lost 3 bases, with 12 bases between them. The length of the CDR3 is 14 residues. From germline, CDR1 is MNHEY and CDR2 SVGAGI. CDR3 coding DNA: TGTGCCAGCAGTTCTCGCCGTTTTGACACTGAAGCTTTCTTT. Amino acids: CASSSRRFDTEAFF.

The chain links TRBV10-3 to TRBJ2-7; 7 bases align to TRBD1. The CDR3 loop spans 14 amino acids. Germline V gene sequence: CDR1 ENHRY, CDR2 SYGVKD. Unmatched junction bases numbered 9, after V lost 10 bases and J lost 0 bases. The CDR3 loop reads CATLRQGLSYEQYF. The CDR3 bases are TGTGCCACCCTCAGACAGGGCCTCTCCTACGAGCAGTACTTC.

This chain joins TRBV5-1 and TRBJ2-1; D tentatively fits TRBD1 or TRBD2 (5 bases each). V dropped 3 bases and J dropped 7 bases, with 14 bases sitting between them. The CDR3 is made up of 14 amino acids. The V gene's germline CDR1 is SGHRS and CDR2 YFSETQ. DNA of the CDR3: TGCGCCAGCAGCTCCCGGGACCTGTGGAATGAGCAGTTCTTC. Its protein product is CASSSRDLWNEQFF.

CDR3 loop: CASSSLGLIKGEKLFF. CDR3 nucleotides: TGTGCCAGCAGTTCCCTCGGACTCATTAAGGGAGAAAAACTGTTTTTT. The gene calls are TRBV27 and TRBJ1-4; no definite D call. The CDR3 contains 16 residues. Germline V gene lookup returns CDR1 MNHEY and CDR2 SMNVEV (reference sequence). V was cut by 4 bases and J by 8 bases, with 20 bases left in between.

The gene calls are TRBV19 and TRBJ1-1; D possibly corresponds to TRBD1 (6 bases). The V end was cut by 7 bases, the J end by 1 base, with 10 bases between. The CDR3 has 13 amino acids. Germline loops: CDR1 LNHDA, CDR2 SQIVND (reference sequence). CDR3 nucleotide sequence: TGTGCCAGTATCGGGACACGGAACACTGAAGCTTTCTTT. As protein: CASIGTRNTEAFF.

V and J are TRBV3-1 (or the pseudogene TRBV3-2) and TRBJ1-1, with D unresolved. Germline V gene sequence: CDR1 LGHDT, CDR2 YNNKEL (reference sequence). V gave up 1 base and J gave up 4 bases, with 16 bases separating them. This CDR3 spans 16 amino acids. The CDR3 here is CASSQGGGIGPTEAFF. The CDR3, as DNA: TGTGCCAGCAGCCAAGGCGGAGGTATCGGGCCCACTGAAGCTTTCTTT.

J is TRBJ1-5 and V is TRBV6-4, with D perhaps TRBD1 (5 bases). The CDR3 contains 14 residues. Germline CDR1 and CDR2: MRHNA and SNTAGT. With 3 bases removed from V and 5 bases from J, the gap between germline ends came to 11 bases. The CDR3 sequence: CASSEGPRDQPQHF. The CDR3 DNA follows: TGTGCCAGCAGTGAGGGACCGAGGGATCAGCCCCAGCATTTT.

In its sample, this clone was seen once. The chain links TRBV10-3 to TRBJ2-7; 8 bases map to TRBD1. V shed 2 bases and J 5 bases; nucleotides not matched to a gene: 5. Looked up from germline, CDR1 is ENHRY and CDR2 is SYGVKD. The CDR3 runs to 14 residues. The CDR3 DNA reads as TGTGCCATCAGTGAGACGGACAGGGCCGACGAGCAGTACTTC. This encodes CAISETDRADEQYF.

V is TRBV3-1 (or the pseudogene TRBV3-2) and J is TRBJ2-4; D is unresolved. The CDR3 spans 14 residues. Germline loops: CDR1 LGHDT, CDR2 YNNKEL (reference sequence). Trimming pared 1 base from V and 5 bases from J, leaving 9 bases between. The CDR3 DNA sequence: TGTGCCAGCAGCCAAGTGGGTAGGGAAAACATTCAGTACTTC. Translation: CASSQVGRENIQYF.

V gene TRBV27 combines with J gene TRBJ1-6, with TRBD1 matching 10 bases. Losses at the gene ends were 8 bases for V and 8 bases for J; bases not matched to a gene: 12. This CDR3 spans 16 amino acids. The germline V gene has CDR1 MNHEY and CDR2 SMNVEV (reference sequence). The CDR3 DNA follows: TGTGCCAGCCTAAAGACAGGGGGCTTGGGGGATTCACCCCTCCACTTT. It encodes CASLKTGGLGDSPLHF.

CDR3 nucleotide sequence: TGTGCCAGCAGCCATTTGGACAGCACTGAAGCTTTCTTT. This gives the protein CASSHLDSTEAFF. The rearrangement uses TRBV27 and TRBJ1-1, with a weak D call TRBD1 (6 bases). The CDR3 has 13 residues. Germline-derived CDR1 and CDR2 are MNHEY and SMNVEV (reference sequence). The germline V and J ends were trimmed by 6 bases and 4 bases, with 12 bases remaining between them.

The J gene is TRBJ1-1, the V gene TRBV9; TRBD1 might be the D (5 bases). CDR1 and CDR2 from the germline V gene are SGDLS and YYNGEE. V lost 0 bases, J lost 4 bases, and 13 bases lay in between. This CDR3 region has 15 residues. The CDR3 protein is CASSVGQTARTEAFF. CDR3 sequence (DNA): TGTGCCAGCAGCGTAGGACAGACCGCGCGCACTGAAGCTTTCTTT.

This chain joins TRBV29-1 and TRBJ1-1; D may be TRBD1 (5 bases). Trimming left V 6 bases short and J 1 base short, with 15 bases between. Germline assignment: CDR1 SQVTM and CDR2 ANQGSEA. CDR3 length: 14 residues. The DNA of the CDR3 is TGCAGCGTGGAAAGGGACCCTGGGAACACTGAAGCTTTCTTT. It codes for CSVERDPGNTEAFF.

CDR3 region: CASSLSGNTGELFF. CDR3 bases: TGTGCCAGCAGCCTTAGCGGGAACACCGGGGAGCTGTTTTTT. The V gene is TRBV7-2, the J gene TRBJ2-2, with D tentatively TRBD2 (6 bases). The CDR3 runs to 14 residues. V was clipped by 5 bases and J by 1 base, with 8 bases between them. Per the germline V gene, CDR1 is SGHTA and CDR2 is FQGNSA.

The chain employs TRBV11-3 and TRBJ2-5, with a weak D call TRBD2 (6 bases). Trimming left V 3 bases short and J 5 bases short, with 10 bases between. Germline loops: CDR1 SGHNT, CDR2 YENEEA. This CDR3 comprises 13 residues. The CDR3 sequence is CASSLGTGETQYF. The CDR3 DNA follows: TGTGCCAGCAGCTTGGGGACTGGGGAGACCCAGTACTTC.

This chain uses TRBV5-4 with TRBJ1-2; D may be TRBD1 (6 bases). CDR1 is SGHNT, CDR2 YYREEE, per germline (reference sequence). This CDR3 is built from 15 residues. V was cut by 5 bases and J by 1 base, with 15 bases left in between. This CDR3 is CASRPTGNSNYGYTF. CDR3 in DNA: TGTGCCAGCAGACCCACAGGGAATAGTAACTATGGCTACACCTTC.

The chain recombines TRBV25-1 with TRBJ2-1; 10 positions match TRBD2. This CDR3 spans 15 amino acids. V dropped 7 bases and J dropped 5; count of bases not matched to a gene: 8. CDR1 is MGHDK and CDR2 is SYGVNS in the germline V gene. The DNA of the CDR3 is TGTGCCAGCACTCCAGCGGGAGGGCCCCACAATGAGCAGTTCTTC. Protein sequence: CASTPAGGPHNEQFF.

J is TRBJ2-5 and V is TRBV3-1 (or the pseudogene TRBV3-2); TRBD2 matches 9 bases. From germline, CDR1 is LGHDT and CDR2 YNNKEL (reference sequence). J was trimmed by 2 bases and V by 4 bases; bases with no gene match: 5. The CDR3 is 15 amino acids. The CDR3 region is CASSLSLAGQETQYF. The CDR3 DNA is TGTGCCAGCAGCCTATCCCTAGCGGGACAAGAGACCCAGTACTTC.